The 30 T cell receptor beta chains listed next were all sequenced from one sample in a study of blood T cell repertoires in COVID-19. Using immunoSEQ multiplex PCR, the repertoire was profiled, and TCRdb retains in-frame clones only, with some absent. Of a few hundred thousand clones in the sample, around 85% were seen once. Input material: peripheral blood. The source is a woman aged 18-29 years with acute or convalescent COVID-19.

Concerning this clone: This specimen includes other DNA sequences encoding the same CDR3. The chain couples TRBV5-6 to TRBJ2-7, with 7 bases lining up with TRBD1. With V trimmed by 0 bases and J by 3 bases, 3 bases remained unmatched. Germline CDR1 reads SGHDT; CDR2 reads YYEEEE. This CDR3 has 14 residues. CDR3 sequence (DNA): TGTGCCAGCAGCTTGGGACAGGGCCTCTACGAGCAGTACTTC. Translated, it gives CASSLGQGLYEQYF.

J is TRBJ2-2 and V is TRBV18; TRBD1 might be the D (6 bases). Germline assignment: CDR1 KGHSH and CDR2 LQKENI. V was shortened by 0 bases and J by 1 base, with 12 bases between the two germline ends. This CDR3 spans 17 amino acids. For the CDR3, the DNA is TGTGCCAGCTCACCACCGAGTTACAGGGAGAACACCGGGGAGCTGTTTTTT. Translated: CASSPPSYRENTGELFF.

The chain carries TRBV25-1 and TRBJ1-2; D perhaps matches TRBD1 (6 bases). V was trimmed by 1 base and J by 3 bases, leaving 12 bases between them. The CDR3 loop spans 15 amino acids. Germline V gives CDR1 MGHDK, CDR2 SYGVNS. CDR3 coding DNA: TGTGCCAGCAGTGAATTTGGACAGACCTACTATGGCTACACCTTC. Amino acids: CASSEFGQTYYGYTF.

The rearrangement uses TRBV24-1 and TRBJ1-5; D is possibly TRBD1 (6 bases). V was trimmed by 4 bases and J by 5 bases, leaving 11 bases between them. Germline values: CDR1 KGHDR, CDR2 SFDVKD. The CDR3 runs to 14 residues. CDR3 amino acids: CATSEGTGYQPQHF. The DNA for the CDR3 is TGTGCCACCAGTGAAGGAACAGGGTATCAGCCCCAGCATTTT.

The chain is built from TRBV5-1 and TRBJ1-4; 8 nucleotides agree with TRBD1. Germline trimming cut 0 bases from V and 0 bases from J; bases unmatched to any gene: 7. The CDR3 is 18 amino acids. Germline lookup yields CDR1 SGHRS and CDR2 YFSETQ. The CDR3, as DNA: TGCGCCAGCAGCTTGGTACCAGGGGGCCCGGCAACTAATGAAAAACTGTTTTTT. Its protein product is CASSLVPGGPATNEKLFF.

This chain connects TRBV28 to TRBJ1-2, with D possibly matching TRBD1 (5 bases). Trimming took off 7 bases at V and 3 bases at J, with 18 bases between the two ends. Germline CDR1 reads MDHEN; CDR2 reads SYDVKM. The length of the CDR3 is 15 residues. DNA for the CDR3: TGTGCCAGCACCCATTACGGTGGGGCCGACTATGGCTACACCTTC. Translated: CASTHYGGADYGYTF.

The V gene is TRBV4-2, the J gene TRBJ1-1; D gene uncertain. The CDR3 spans 13 residues. Trimming stripped 4 bases from V and 3 bases from J, with 9 bases between. Germline CDR1 is LGHNA and CDR2 is YNFKEQ. CDR3 sequence reads: CASSLTRDTEAFF. In DNA form, the CDR3 reads TGTGCCAGCAGCCTTACGCGGGACACTGAAGCTTTCTTT.

The V call is TRBV23-1, the J call TRBJ1-1; D unresolved. TRBV23-1 is given ORF status, its function remaining uncertain. The V end was cut by 9 bases, the J end by 4 bases, with 12 bases between. The CDR3 is made up of 12 amino acids. This chain's CDR3 is CASTRAGTEAFF. For the CDR3, the DNA is TGCGCCAGTACTAGGGCGGGCACTGAAGCTTTCTTT.

The chain links TRBV5-5 to TRBJ1-3; perhaps TRBD1 as D (5 bases). The CDR3 extends over 17 amino acids. Trimming removed 3 bases at V and 0 bases at J, with 16 bases between. The germline V gene encodes CDR1 SGHKS and CDR2 YYEKEE (reference sequence). CDR3 region: CASSSHFMGGSGNTIYF. Here the CDR3 DNA reads TGTGCCAGCAGCTCTCATTTTATGGGGGGCTCTGGAAACACCATATATTTT.

The J gene is TRBJ2-7, the V gene TRBV25-1, with 8 bases matching TRBD1. The CDR3 has 14 amino acids. The V gene's germline CDR1 is MGHDK and CDR2 SYGVNS. The V and J ends lost 3 bases and 3 bases, in that order; junction bases with no gene match: 4. The CDR3 DNA sequence: TGTGCCAGCAGTGATTGGACAGGGCGCTACGAGCAGTACTTC. It yields the protein CASSDWTGRYEQYF.

The chain is built from TRBV7-6 and TRBJ1-1, with 7 bases aligning to TRBD1. Germline V gene data show CDR1 as SGHVS and CDR2 as FNYEAQ. With 4 bases clipped from V and 5 bases from J, the junction kept 4 bases outside the gene matches. This CDR3 has 13 amino acids. The CDR3 region is CASSSTGVTEAFF. The CDR3 DNA reads TGTGCCAGCAGCTCAACAGGGGTAACTGAAGCTTTCTTT.

The V call is TRBV10-2, the J call TRBJ1-2; 9 bases are shared with TRBD1. Germline V gene lookup returns CDR1 WSHSY and CDR2 SAAADI. The CDR3 totals 15 residues. With V trimmed by 0 bases and J by 4 bases, 3 bases remained unmatched. The CDR3 DNA sequence: TGCGCCAGCAGTGAGTCGGGACAGGGATTCTATGGCTACACCTTC. It is translated as CASSESGQGFYGYTF.

The J gene is TRBJ1-1, the V gene TRBV10-3, with D possibly being TRBD1 (5 bases). Germline CDR1 ENHRY, CDR2 SYGVKD. CDR3 length: 13 residues. Trimming pared 10 bases from V and 1 base from J, leaving 13 bases between. CDR3 residues: CATLGGENTEAFF. Here the CDR3 DNA reads TGTGCCACCCTCGGGGGTGAGAACACTGAAGCTTTCTTT.

This chain's CDR3 is CASSQVGRAATEAFF. The CDR3 bases are TGCGCCAGCAGCCAAGTAGGCAGGGCGGCCACTGAAGCTTTCTTT. V usage is TRBV4-1 and J usage is TRBJ1-1; weak D call: TRBD1 (5 bases). The CDR3 totals 15 residues. The germline gives CDR1 MGHRA, CDR2 YSYEKL. Trimming pared 1 base from V and 4 bases from J, leaving 13 bases between.

This clone has only one observation. CDR3 residues: CATSDLAVQGDTQYF. The CDR3 nucleotides are TGTGCCACCAGTGATTTAGCGGTTCAGGGGGATACGCAGTATTTT. The chain carries TRBV24-1 and TRBJ2-3; a possible D gene is TRBD1 (6 bases). The CDR3 has 15 residues. Germline V lookup: CDR1 KGHDR, CDR2 SFDVKD. Trimming left V 1 base short and J 6 bases short, with 13 bases between.

This chain joins TRBV7-9 and TRBJ2-7; D ambiguous. CDR1 SEHNR and CDR2 FQNEAQ come from the germline V gene (reference sequence). V was cut by 2 bases and J by 6 bases, with 5 bases left in between. The CDR3 runs to 11 residues. CDR3: CASSLNREQYF. CDR3 coding DNA: TGTGCCAGCAGCTTAAATCGCGAGCAGTACTTC.

The chain couples TRBV7-9 to TRBJ1-5; maybe TRBD1 (6 bases). CDR1 and CDR2 from the germline V gene are SEHNR and FQNEAQ (reference sequence). V gave up 6 bases and J gave up 6 bases, with 15 bases separating them. The CDR3 length is 14 residues. CDR3 region: CASSHRDTGQPQHF. DNA of the CDR3: TGTGCCAGCAGTCACCGGGACACAGGTCAGCCCCAGCATTTT.

The chain uses TRBV6-5 and TRBJ1-3, with D maybe TRBD1 (5 bases). Germline assignment: CDR1 MNHEY and CDR2 SVGAGI. CDR3 length equals 14 residues. The germline V and J ends were trimmed by 7 bases and 4 bases, with 14 bases remaining between them. This chain's CDR3 is CASTEGAPGNTIYF. CDR3 coding DNA: TGTGCCAGCACCGAAGGGGCCCCAGGAAACACCATATATTTT.

CDR3 sequence: CASSLALAGDYNEQFF. The CDR3 DNA reads as TGTGCCAGCAGCTTAGCCCTAGCGGGAGATTACAATGAGCAGTTCTTC. The rearrangement links TRBV7-8 to TRBJ2-1; 10 bases are a match to TRBD2. This CDR3 comprises 16 residues. J gave up 4 bases and V 0 bases, and 3 bases lay outside the gene matches. In germline, CDR1 is SGHVS, CDR2 FQNEAQ.

The DNA of the CDR3 is TGTGCCAGCGGGCAGGGGGGCAACACCATATATTTT. Translated: CASGQGGNTIYF. The rearrangement uses TRBV2 and TRBJ1-3; 7 bases fit TRBD1. The V gene's germline CDR1 is SNHLY and CDR2 FYNNEI. The CDR3 is 12 amino acids. V lost 8 bases and J lost 7; bases outside the gene matches: 5.

J is TRBJ2-7 and V is TRBV18; 10 bases are a match to TRBD2. J lost 5 bases, V lost 2 bases, and 3 bases had no gene match. Germline values: CDR1 KGHSH, CDR2 LQKENI. This CDR3 region has 14 residues. CDR3 DNA: TGTGCCAGCTCACCATCCGGGACTAGCGACGAGCAGTACTTC. Encoded protein: CASSPSGTSDEQYF.

The chain links TRBV19 to TRBJ1-4; D remains unclear. The ends were cut back, 2 bases at V and 5 bases at J, with 9 bases in the middle. Germline V gene sequence: CDR1 LNHDA, CDR2 SQIVND (reference sequence). This CDR3 spans 14 amino acids. This chain's CDR3 is CASSIKQTNEKLFF. CDR3 DNA: TGTGCCAGTAGTATAAAGCAGACAAATGAAAAACTGTTTTTT.

This clone turned up a few times. The junction departs from germline at one end; a sequencing error may be responsible. The V and J genes are TRBV28 and TRBJ1-5, with a possible D match to TRBD1 (6 bases). This CDR3 spans 13 amino acids. Germline CDR1 reads MDHEN; CDR2 reads SYDVKM. This chain's CDR3 is CASSLTGSSFKLF. In nucleotides, the CDR3 is TGTGCCAGCAGTTTAACAGGGTCGTCGTTTAAACTCTTT.

This chain uses TRBV5-6 with TRBJ2-7; 7 bases align to TRBD1. The CDR3 loop spans 14 amino acids. Unmatched junction bases numbered 7, after V lost 2 bases and J lost 5 bases. Germline-derived CDR1 and CDR2 are SGHDT and YYEEEE. CDR3 in amino acids: CASSLSQGKNEQYF. The CDR3 DNA reads as TGTGCCAGCAGCTTATCACAGGGGAAAAACGAGCAGTACTTC.

This clone came up once. The chain links TRBV7-2 to TRBJ2-7; 14 nucleotides line up with TRBD2. Trimming cost V 3 bases and J 3 bases; bases outside gene matches: 10. CDR1 and CDR2 from the germline V gene are SGHTA and FQGNSA. CDR3 length equals 18 residues. This CDR3 reads CASSFSGLAGEVDYEQYF. The CDR3 DNA reads TGTGCCAGCAGCTTCTCGGGACTAGCGGGAGAGGTGGACTACGAGCAGTACTTC.

This clone appeared a single time. The rearrangement links TRBV10-3 to TRBJ1-2, with a possible D match to TRBD1 (5 bases). This CDR3 comprises 17 residues. Germline loops: CDR1 ENHRY, CDR2 SYGVKD. V was trimmed by 3 bases and J by 0 bases, leaving 17 bases between them. The CDR3 DNA is TGTGCCATCAGTGACCCGAACACAGGCAGGGCTAACTATGGCTACACCTTC. This codes for CAISDPNTGRANYGYTF.

The gene calls are TRBV5-1 and TRBJ1-3; possibly TRBD1 for D (6 bases). Trimming removed 2 bases from V and 2 bases from J, with 14 bases in between. The CDR3 loop spans 16 amino acids. Germline CDR1 reads SGHRS; CDR2 reads YFSETQ. The CDR3 DNA follows: TGCGCCAGCAGCTTCACCACAGGGTCGGCTGGAAACACCATATATTTT. It translates to CASSFTTGSAGNTIYF.

The J gene is TRBJ2-3, the V gene TRBV27; 13 positions agree with TRBD2. Trimming cost V 5 bases and J 5 bases; bases outside gene matches: 10. The CDR3 totals 17 residues. Germline V gene data show CDR1 as MNHEY and CDR2 as SMNVEV (reference sequence). In DNA form, the CDR3 reads TGTGCCAGCAGTCTTTATACCACTAGCGGGAGGGAAGATACGCAGTATTTT. Residues: CASSLYTTSGREDTQYF.

The genes are TRBV28 and TRBJ1-2; 10 positions match TRBD1. This CDR3 region has 17 residues. The germline V gene has CDR1 MDHEN and CDR2 SYDVKM. The V gene end was trimmed by 4 bases and the J gene end by 3 bases; junction bases not matched to a gene: 11. The CDR3 DNA follows: TGTGCCAGCAGTTCGCCCCGGGACAGGGGTGGGGACTATGGCTACACCTTC. As protein: CASSSPRDRGGDYGYTF.

The chain links TRBV5-8 to TRBJ2-7; the match to TRBD1 covers 9 bases. The V and J ends lost 0 bases and 3 bases, in that order; junction bases with no gene match: 4. There are 15 residues in the CDR3. Germline-derived CDR1 and CDR2 are SGHTS and YDEGEE. In nucleotides, the CDR3 is TGTGCCAGCAGCTTGGGGGACAGGGATCGCTACGAGCAGTACTTC. As protein: CASSLGDRDRYEQYF.